The 2 T cell receptor beta chains reported below all come from one sample, sequenced in a study of blood T cell repertoires in COVID-19. TCRdb's table, derived via immunoSEQ multiplex PCR, lists solely in-frame clones and lacks some. The sample shows 190,000 or so clones, around 87% of them seen only once. Sequenced: peripheral blood. These receptors were obtained from a man between 35 and 55 years old with active or convalescent COVID-19.

The chain employs TRBV30 and TRBJ2-1, with TRBD2 matching over 10 bases. Trimming took 3 bases from V and 10 from J; bases not matched to a gene: 18. Germline V gene data show CDR1 as GTSNPN and CDR2 as SVGIG (reference sequence). The CDR3 covers 17 residues. CDR3 loop: CAWRRSFVSGGANEQFF. The CDR3, as DNA: TGTGCCTGGAGGCGCAGTTTCGTGAGCGGGGGGGCGAACGAGCAGTTCTTC.

As for this clone: The junction and the germline gene differ at one end; a read error may be behind it. V usage is TRBV11-2 and J usage is TRBJ1-6, with TRBD1 matching over 7 bases. The CDR3 contains 13 residues. Germline values: CDR1 SGHAT, CDR2 FQNNGV. CDR3 loop: CASSQGTALPEDF. The CDR3 DNA sequence: TGTGCCAGCAGCCAAGGGACAGCTCTCCCTGAAGACTTT.